Listed below are T cell receptor beta chains from one sample, sequenced in a study of cytomegalovirus exposure and HLA in healthy donors. Sequencing was performed with immunoSEQ multiplex PCR; in TCRdb, only in-frame clones are kept and a portion is missing. Of about 160,000 clones listed, 95% to 96% are singletons. Material: PBMCs. The receptors stem from a woman aged 18-29 years in good health and CMV-seronegative. Both conserved end residues are trimmed from each CDR3.

V gene	J gene	CDR3 protein
TRBV4-1	TRBJ2-7	ASSQGDRESSYEQY
TRBV18	TRBJ2-2	ASSPTRTGNTGELF
TRBV7-9	TRBJ1-6	ASSRGTGSADNSPLH
TRBV5-1	TRBJ1-3	ASSLAEASGNTIY
TRBV7-2	TRBJ2-3	ASSAPYLAGGGTDTQY
TRBV7-9	TRBJ2-3	ASSQPGLAGITSTDTQY
TRBV5-4	TRBJ2-3	ASSAGPYTQY
TRBV7-6	TRBJ1-5	ASSRGQGPGQPQH
TRBV4-3	TRBJ2-1	ASSQALAGASYNEQF
TRBV14	TRBJ2-5	ASSQKQRGETQY
TRBV5-1	TRBJ1-1	ASSLSSASGEAF
TRBV5-1	TRBJ2-2	ASTLDDSGELF
TRBV5-1	TRBJ2-7	ASSEGLPLEQY
TRBV7-2	TRBJ2-7	ASSLETGTSYEQY
TRBV19	TRBJ1-2	ATNQRYGYT
TRBV5-4	TRBJ2-3	ASSLRTGSQY
TRBV4-3	TRBJ2-3	ASSVVAGGPADTQY
TRBV28	TRBJ1-3	ASSLILGQPSGNTIY
TRBV7-6	TRBJ2-1	ASSLTGSSYNEQF
TRBV2	TRBJ2-7	ASSDRSRGIGQY
TRBV5-1	TRBJ2-3	ASSLSSGGAADTQY
TRBV10-3	TRBJ2-7	ATTGQGSSYEQY
TRBV2	TRBJ1-2	ASSLVGQGNYGYT
TRBV29-1	TRBJ1-5	SVATGTGHNQPQH
TRBV30	TRBJ2-7	AWRSRTGVIYEQY
TRBV9	TRBJ2-5	ASSVGGASSETQY
TRBV4-1	TRBJ2-5	ASSLGLAGGYRETQY
TRBV18	TRBJ1-1	ASSPRQGGTEAF
TRBV5-1	TRBJ2-3	ASSPELAGGPDTQY
TRBV5-1	TRBJ2-5	ASSSTQSGTQY
TRBV5-5	TRBJ2-5	ASSHGSTKETQY
TRBV2	TRBJ2-3	ASRGLAESYTQY
TRBV5-6	TRBJ2-6	ASSPAGSGANVLT
TRBV11-3	TRBJ2-2	ASSLKGDRELF
TRBV6-5	TRBJ1-2	ASSYSWGEYGYT
TRBV4-2	TRBJ2-1	ASSQDLGGGYNEQF
TRBV27	TRBJ1-4	ASSFLVNEKLF
TRBV12-2	TRBJ2-7	ASRLVPGQAYEQY